Listed here are 8 T cell receptor beta chains from one sample, sequenced in a study of cytomegalovirus exposure and HLA in healthy donors. The PCR made use of 60 Vbeta and 13 Jbeta primers. Generated by immunoSEQ multiplex PCR, the TCRdb table keeps only in-frame clones and is missing some. Altogether 200,000 or so clones are present, approximately 85% being singletons, with the ten largest covering 6.5%. The sequenced material came from PBMCs. These receptors all come from a woman aged 45-65 years in good health and CMV-seropositive.

This clone occurred a few times. The V and J genes are TRBV7-9 and TRBJ2-3; 7 bases align to TRBD1. The junction had 8 bases not matched to a gene; V was cut back by 5 bases and J by 3 bases. In germline, CDR1 is SEHNR, CDR2 FQNEAQ (reference sequence). The CDR3 totals 15 residues. CDR3 residues: CASSARQGLTDTQYF. Written as DNA, the CDR3 is TGTGCCAGCAGCGCCAGACAGGGTTTGACAGATACGCAGTATTTT.

The chain uses TRBV18 and TRBJ2-3, with D perhaps TRBD2 (5 bases). V dropped 6 bases and J dropped 4 bases, with 14 bases sitting between them. The germline V gene encodes CDR1 KGHSH and CDR2 LQKENI. This CDR3 is built from 14 residues. Here the CDR3 reads CASSPGGSADTQYF. The CDR3 DNA is TGTGCCAGCTCTCCGGGCGGTAGCGCAGATACGCAGTATTTT.

The chain combines TRBV5-4 with TRBJ2-5; 9 bases align to TRBD1. CDR1 SGHNT and CDR2 YYREEE come from the germline V gene (reference sequence). The V segment lost 1 base and the J segment 4 bases; nucleotides outside the gene matches: 2. CDR3 length: 14 amino acids. Here the CDR3 DNA reads TGTGCCAGCAGCTTGACAGGGGGCCGAGAGACCCAGTACTTC. It is translated as CASSLTGGRETQYF.

Concerning this clone: A junction boundary mismatches the germline segment, possibly from a read error. This chain links TRBV19 with TRBJ2-6, with a weak D call TRBD1 (5 bases). The CDR3 covers 17 residues. Germline V gene sequence: CDR1 LNHDA, CDR2 SQIVND (reference sequence). This CDR3 reads CASSRGRVDSGANGLTF. The CDR3 DNA reads as TGTGCCAGTAGTAGGGGCAGGGTCGACTCTGGGGCCAACGGCCTGACTTTC. Full variable domain (remainder filled in from reference TRBV19 and TRBJ2-6): DGGITQSPKYLFRKEGQNVTLSCEQNLNHDAMYWYRQDPGQGLRLIYYSQIVNDFQKGDIAEGYSVSREKKESFPLTVTSAQKNPTAFYLCASSRGRVDSGANGLTFGAGSRLTVL.

The chain recombines TRBV28 with TRBJ1-2, with 9 nucleotides matching TRBD1. Trimming at V came to 4 bases and at J to 8 bases, leaving 20 bases not matched to a gene. Germline-derived CDR1 and CDR2 are MDHEN and SYDVKM. CDR3 size: 18 residues. The CDR3 sequence is CASSSPSQGQGLLEGYTF. The CDR3 DNA follows: TGTGCCAGCAGTTCCCCTTCTCAGGGACAGGGACTTCTAGAGGGCTACACCTTC.

The chain uses TRBV5-4 and TRBJ1-6, with D maybe TRBD1 (6 bases). Trimming left V 0 bases short and J 7 bases short, with 17 bases between. The CDR3 contains 17 residues. Germline assignment: CDR1 SGHNT and CDR2 YYREEE (reference sequence). The CDR3 DNA follows: TGTGCCAGCAGCTTGGCCGAGGCCGACAGGAGGAATTCACCCCTCCACTTT. This encodes CASSLAEADRRNSPLHF. The whole variable domain, filled in from reference TRBV5-4 and TRBJ1-6, reads ETGVTQSPTHLIKTRGQQVTLRCSSQSGHNTVSWYQQALGQGPQFIFQYYREEENGRGNFPPRFSGLQFPNYSSELNVNALELDDSALYLCASSLAEADRRNSPLHFGNGTRLTVT.

The rearrangement links TRBV4-1 to TRBJ1-6; D gene uncertain. Germline V gives CDR1 MGHRA, CDR2 YSYEKL. Trimming left V 1 base short and J 5 bases short, with 9 bases between. This CDR3 spans 15 amino acids. The CDR3 nucleotides are TGCGCCAGCAGCCAAGGATCTCAGGATAATTCACCCCTCCACTTT. Its translation: CASSQGSQDNSPLHF.

This clone was counted once. This sequence joins TRBV30 and TRBJ1-1; 12 positions agree with TRBD1. This CDR3 is 14 amino acids long. J gave up 6 bases and V 4 bases, and 6 bases lay outside the gene matches. Germline CDR1 GTSNPN, CDR2 SVGIG (reference sequence). The CDR3 DNA follows: TGTGCCTGGACTCGGGGGACAGGGGGCTCTGAAGCTTTCTTT. Its translation is CAWTRGTGGSEAFF.